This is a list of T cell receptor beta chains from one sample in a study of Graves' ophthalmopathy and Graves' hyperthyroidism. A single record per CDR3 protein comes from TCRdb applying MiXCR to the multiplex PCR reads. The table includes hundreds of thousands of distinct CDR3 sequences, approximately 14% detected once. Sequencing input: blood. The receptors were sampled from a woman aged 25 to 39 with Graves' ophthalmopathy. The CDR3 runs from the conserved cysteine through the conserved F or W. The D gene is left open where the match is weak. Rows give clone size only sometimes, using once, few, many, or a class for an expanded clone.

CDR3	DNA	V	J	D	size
CASSPSQGEFPYEQYF	TGTGCCAGCAGTCCATCACAGGGGGAATTTCCCTACGAGCAGTACTTC	TRBV27	TRBJ2-7	TRBD1	-
CASSLLSRDSGYFF	TGTGCCAGCAGCTTACTTTCAAGGGACAGCGGTTATTTCTTT	TRBV7-2	TRBJ1-1	TRBD1	many
CASSLNRGAKNIQYF	TGTGCCAGCAGCTTAAACAGGGGAGCCAAAAACATTCAGTACTTC	TRBV11-2	TRBJ2-4	TRBD1	many
CASSLNLLLATHEQYF	TGTGCCAGCAGCCTAAACCTCCTACTAGCGACCCACGAGCAGTACTTC	TRBV13	TRBJ2-7	TRBD2	-
CASSLNVQKEELFF	TGCGCCAGCAGCTTGAACGTACAGAAAGAGGAGCTGTTTTTT	TRBV5-1	TRBJ2-2	-	many
CSARSFREQQPQHF	TGCAGTGCTAGATCTTTCCGGGAACAGCAGCCCCAGCATTTT	TRBV20-1	TRBJ1-5	-	many
CASSLLRGNTEAFF	TGTGCCAGCAGTTTGCTGCGGGGGAACACTGAAGCTTTCTTT	TRBV28	TRBJ1-1	-	many
CASSYILAGGPTGELFF	TGTGCCAGCAGTTACATACTAGCGGGAGGCCCCACCGGGGAGCTGTTTTTT	TRBV6-5	TRBJ2-2	TRBD2	many
CASSLSTGPFNYGYTF	TGTGCCAGCTCACTAAGTACGGGCCCCTTTAACTATGGCTACACCTTC	TRBV18	TRBJ1-2	-	-
CASSEGGLATPQETQYF	TGTGCCAGCAGTGAGGGGGGTCTAGCGACGCCTCAAGAGACCCAGTACTTC	TRBV2	TRBJ2-5	-	few
CAWSPETNQPQHF	TGTGCCTGGAGTCCAGAAACGAATCAGCCCCAGCATTTT	TRBV30	TRBJ1-5	-	many
CASSLGLAGELQETQYF	TGTGCCAGCAGCCTGGGACTAGCGGGTGAACTCCAAGAGACCCAGTACTTC	TRBV28	TRBJ2-5	TRBD2	many
CASSQESGNEQYF	TGTGCCAGCAGCCAAGAATCGGGGAACGAGCAGTACTTC	TRBV14	TRBJ2-7	-	few
CASSSRGGPETQYF	TGTGCCAGCAGTTCGCGGGGAGGCCCAGAGACCCAGTACTTC	TRBV12-3/TRBV12-4	TRBJ2-5	-	-
CASSDSGSGGLGVKTQYF	TGTGCCAGCAGCGATAGTGGTTCGGGGGGGCTTGGCGTGAAGACCCAGTACTTC	TRBV7-8	TRBJ2-5	TRBD2	few
CASSQGGGQGYQPQHF	TGCGCCAGCAGCCAGGGCGGAGGGCAGGGGTATCAGCCCCAGCATTTT	TRBV4-1	TRBJ1-5	-	-
CASSPAVINYGYTF	TGTGCCAGCAGCCCCGCAGTTATTAACTATGGCTACACCTTC	TRBV7-2	TRBJ1-2	-	many
CASSFRGVVEASF	TGTGCCAGCAGTTTCAGAGGGGTGGTTGAAGCTTCCTTT	TRBV28	TRBJ1-1	-	many
CASSEAWGSNQPQHF	TGTGCCAGCAGTGAAGCGTGGGGCAGTAATCAGCCCCAGCATTTT	TRBV6-1	TRBJ1-5	-	many
CASSSPGTNTEAFF	TGTGCCAGCAGCTCCCCAGGGACGAACACTGAAGCTTTCTTT	TRBV9	TRBJ1-1	-	many
CASSLSGRTGELFF	TGTGCCAGCAGCTTATCAGGCAGGACCGGGGAGCTGTTTTTT	TRBV7-2	TRBJ2-2	-	many
CASSSDPDTYEQYF	TGTGCCAGCAGCTCGGACCCGGATACCTACGAGCAGTACTTC	TRBV7-9	TRBJ2-7	-	many
CASRFTTNEKLFF	TGTGCCAGCAGGTTTACAACTAATGAAAAACTGTTTTTT	TRBV6-1	TRBJ1-4	-	-
CASSLDRRDTEAFF	TGTGCCAGCAGTTTGGACAGGCGGGACACTGAAGCTTTCTTT	TRBV28	TRBJ1-1	TRBD1	once